A single sample gave rise to the 27 T cell receptor beta chains below, sequenced in a study of CD8 T cells in ankylosing spondylitis. MiXCR was run by TCRdb on the 5' RACE reads, yielding one entry per CDR3 protein. The sample lists approximately 220,000 distinct CDR3 sequences; about a quarter were seen once. The sequenced sample was blood, either unsorted or a sorted T cell fraction (not recorded which). The receptors shown here come from a male donor with ankylosing spondylitis or in good health (not recorded which).

This clonotype was seen many times. The rearrangement joins TRBV5-1 to TRBJ1-1; D unclear. Per the germline V gene, CDR1 is SGHRS and CDR2 is YFSETQ. CDR3 length: 14 residues. Trimming left V 1 base short and J 6 bases short, with 13 bases between. The DNA for the CDR3 is TGCGCCAGCAGCTTGCGAACCATGGACCCTGAAGCTTTCTTT. As protein: CASSLRTMDPEAFF.

The sample holds a few counts of this clonotype. This chain joins TRBV20-1 and TRBJ2-1; D possibly corresponds to TRBD2 (6 bases). The germline V and J ends were trimmed by 6 bases and 3 bases, with 18 bases remaining between them. The CDR3 covers 15 residues. Germline loops: CDR1 DFQATT, CDR2 SNEGSKA (reference sequence). The CDR3 bases are TGCAGTGCCCCGGTGGCGGGACTCCTCTACAATGAGCAGTTCTTC. Encoded protein: CSAPVAGLLYNEQFF.

Ten or more counts support this clonotype. The chain couples TRBV20-1 to TRBJ2-1; unclear D gene. Germline V gene lookup returns CDR1 DFQATT and CDR2 SNEGSKA (reference sequence). Trimming removed 0 bases at V and 5 bases at J, with 8 bases between. There are 13 residues in the CDR3. CDR3 nucleotides: TGCAGTGCTAGAGATCTTTCCCACAATGAGCAGTTCTTC. This codes for CSARDLSHNEQFF.

The chain is built from TRBV5-1 and TRBJ1-4; TRBD1 matches at 9 bases. This CDR3 is built from 14 residues. Germline V CDR1 and CDR2: SGHRS, YFSETQ. V shed 3 bases, J shed 4 bases, and the junction held 1 base outside the gene matches. The DNA of the CDR3 is TGCGCCAGCAGCTCGGGACAGGGTAATGAAAAACTGTTTTTT. As protein: CASSSGQGNEKLFF.

This clonotype appeared a few times. This sequence joins TRBV5-1 and TRBJ1-1; D may be TRBD1 (5 bases). Per the germline V gene, CDR1 is SGHRS and CDR2 is YFSETQ. The germline V and J ends were trimmed by 4 bases and 2 bases, with 15 bases remaining between them. CDR3 size: 15 residues. Here the CDR3 DNA reads TGCGCCAGCAGCCCCGAGACTCAGGGTAACACTGAAGCTTTCTTT. Translating it yields CASSPETQGNTEAFF.

This clonotype was seen just once. Compared with germline, one end of the junction differs, possibly owing to a read error. This rearrangement joins TRBV18 to TRBJ1-1; D is unresolved. Germline V lookup: CDR1 KGHSH, CDR2 LQKENI. This CDR3 spans 15 amino acids. As DNA, the CDR3 is TGTGCCAGCTCACCACGGCGGCAGTCGAACACTGAAGTTTTCTTT. Translated, it gives CASSPRRQSNTEVFF. The whole variable domain, remainder taken from reference TRBV18 and TRBJ1-1, is NAGVMQNPRHLVRRRGQEARLRCSPMKGHSHVYWYRQLPEEGLKFMVYLQKENIIDESGMPKERFSAEFPKEGPSILRIQQVVRGDSAAYFCASSPRRQSNTEVFFGQGTRLTVV.

A single count supports this clonotype. The chain carries TRBV20-1 and TRBJ2-1, with 11 bases matching TRBD2. Germline values: CDR1 DFQATT, CDR2 SNEGSKA (reference sequence). V lost 3 bases, J lost 7 bases, and 8 bases stayed unmatched. The CDR3 runs 15 residues. The CDR3 loop is CSARPTSGSFNEQFF. In DNA, the CDR3 is TGCAGTGCTAGGCCAACTAGCGGGAGTTTTAATGAGCAGTTCTTC.

This clonotype was observed many times. The chain employs TRBV15 and TRBJ1-2, with D unresolved. The CDR3 sequence is 14 residues long. Germline lookup yields CDR1 LNHNV and CDR2 YYDKDF (reference sequence). Trimming shortened V by 0 bases and J by 6 bases, and 11 bases separated the two germline ends. CDR3 loop: CATSRDVAANGYTF. DNA for the CDR3: TGTGCCACCAGCAGAGATGTGGCGGCCAATGGCTACACCTTC.

This clonotype was detected ten times or more. The V call is TRBV10-1, the J call TRBJ2-2, with TRBD2 identical over 8 bases. Unmatched junction bases numbered 4, after V lost 7 bases and J lost 3 bases. The CDR3 totals 14 residues. From germline, CDR1 is WNHNN and CDR2 SYGVQD (reference sequence). Here the CDR3 DNA reads TGCGCCAGCATGGCGGGAGGCTACACCGGGGAGCTGTTTTTT. Translating it yields CASMAGGYTGELFF.

The CDR3 is CAINSDRLSGANVLTF. CDR3 DNA: TGTGCCATCAATTCGGACAGGCTATCTGGGGCCAACGTCCTGACTTTC. The chain links TRBV10-3 to TRBJ2-6, with 7 bases identical to TRBD1. Germline assignment: CDR1 ENHRY and CDR2 SYGVKD. The V gene end was trimmed by 7 bases and the J gene end by 1 base; junction bases not matched to a gene: 7. The CDR3 is made up of 16 amino acids.

J is TRBJ1-6 and V is TRBV20-1; TRBD1 is a possible D gene (6 bases). Germline V gene sequence: CDR1 DFQATT, CDR2 SNEGSKA (reference sequence). The ends were cut back, 2 bases at V and 0 bases at J, with 8 bases in the middle. There are 15 residues in the CDR3. The CDR3 bases are TGCAGTGCTAGACAGGGACACTCCTATAATTCACCCCTCCACTTT. It is translated as CSARQGHSYNSPLHF.

This clonotype was seen at least ten times. The rearrangement links TRBV29-1 to TRBJ1-2; no definite D call. The CDR3 has 12 residues. From germline, CDR1 is SQVTM and CDR2 ANQGSEA. Trimming cost V 7 bases and J 4 bases, with 13 bases left between them. The DNA for the CDR3 is TGCAGCGGGGAAGAGGGATCCTATGGCTACACCTTC. Translation: CSGEEGSYGYTF.

The chain carries TRBV27 and TRBJ2-1, with 7 positions matching TRBD2. There are 14 residues in the CDR3. The germline V gene encodes CDR1 MNHEY and CDR2 SMNVEV (reference sequence). V lost 7 bases to trimming and J lost 8 bases; unmatched junction nucleotides: 11. CDR3: CASNVAGVVHEQFF. The CDR3 nucleotides read TGTGCCAGCAATGTCGCGGGGGTAGTGCATGAGCAGTTCTTC.

This clonotype turned up a few times. The chain is built from TRBV20-1 and TRBJ2-5; 9 bases match TRBD2. The CDR3 covers 11 residues. Per the germline V gene, CDR1 is DFQATT and CDR2 is SNEGSKA (reference sequence). CDR3: CRGLAGETQYF. The CDR3 region has the DNA TGCAGGGGACTAGCAGGGGAGACCCAGTACTTC.

This clonotype appeared many times. The chain uses TRBV15 and TRBJ2-2; D gene ambiguous. Germline V gives CDR1 LNHNV, CDR2 YYDKDF (reference sequence). Trimming shortened V by 8 bases and J by 0 bases, and 10 bases separated the two germline ends. The CDR3 totals 14 residues. The CDR3 reads CATAYNTNTGELFF. CDR3 DNA: TGTGCCACCGCCTATAATACGAACACCGGGGAGCTGTTTTTT.

This clonotype was detected only a few times. The chain has TRBV5-1 and TRBJ1-3, with D maybe TRBD1 (6 bases). The CDR3 runs to 14 residues. Germline V lookup: CDR1 SGHRS, CDR2 YFSETQ. The V end lost 4 bases, the J end lost 4 bases, and 12 bases lay between the germline ends. In DNA, the CDR3 is TGCGCCAGCAGCCAAGGACAGTTCGGAAACACCATATATTTT. This codes for CASSQGQFGNTIYF.

At least ten counts were recorded for this clonotype. This chain connects TRBV9 to TRBJ1-6; D may be TRBD1 (6 bases). CDR3 size: 17 residues. The germline V gene encodes CDR1 SGDLS and CDR2 YYNGEE. Trimming left V 3 bases short and J 0 bases short, with 13 bases between. CDR3 sequence (DNA): TGTGCCAGCAGCGCGGGGGGGGCCAGCTCCTATAATTCACCCCTCCACTTT. Protein product: CASSAGGASSYNSPLHF.

This clonotype was detected only a few times. The chain combines TRBV6-4 with TRBJ1-2; the D gene is possibly TRBD1 (5 bases). Germline V lookup: CDR1 MRHNA, CDR2 SNTAGT. V lost 0 bases, J lost 7 bases, and 12 bases lay in between. The CDR3 runs 14 residues. The DNA for the CDR3 is TGTGCCAGCAGTGACTCCGGCAGGGTGGCTGGCTACACCTTC. Its translation: CASSDSGRVAGYTF.

Many counts were recorded for this clonotype. This rearrangement joins TRBV5-6 to TRBJ1-1; 12 bases are shared with TRBD1. CDR1 and CDR2 (germline): SGHDT, YYEEEE. The CDR3 totals 15 residues. With 4 bases clipped from V and 7 bases from J, the junction kept 8 bases outside the gene matches. The CDR3 loop is CASSRPGTGGFEAFF. The CDR3 coding sequence is TGTGCCAGCAGCAGACCCGGGACAGGGGGCTTTGAAGCTTTCTTT.

There are many counts of this clonotype. The chain joins TRBV25-1 to TRBJ2-4; the match to TRBD1 covers 9 bases. The ends lost 8 bases at V and 8 bases at J; junction bases unmatched: 10. The germline V gene encodes CDR1 MGHDK and CDR2 SYGVNS. This CDR3 spans 14 amino acids. This CDR3 is CASGRSGTGYIQYF. The CDR3 DNA sequence: TGTGCCAGCGGCCGATCCGGGACAGGGTACATTCAGTACTTC.

The table lists this clonotype with a few counts. This chain links TRBV28 with TRBJ2-7, with D tentatively TRBD2 (5 bases). The CDR3 consists of 14 residues. Germline V gives CDR1 MDHEN, CDR2 SYDVKM. Trimming shortened V by 5 bases and J by 6 bases, and 17 bases separated the two germline ends. The CDR3 reads CASSQRTGSLEQYF. In DNA, the CDR3 is TGTGCCAGCAGTCAACGGACGGGGTCTCTCGAGCAGTACTTC.

This clonotype was recorded many times. The chain carries TRBV11-2 and TRBJ2-1; 9 nucleotides align to TRBD2. The CDR3 has 15 residues. The junction had 11 bases not matched to a gene; V was cut back by 5 bases and J by 9 bases. Germline V gene data show CDR1 as SGHAT and CDR2 as FQNNGV. The CDR3 DNA reads TGTGCCAGCAGCGGGACTAGCTTCATAGGGAGTGAGCAGTTCTTC. Residues: CASSGTSFIGSEQFF. The variable domain in full, with the rest retrieved from reference TRBV11-2 and TRBJ2-1, is EAGVAQSPRYKIIEKRQSVAFWCNPISGHATLYWYQQILGQGPKLLIQFQNNGVVDDSQLPKDRFSAERLKGVDSTLKIQPAKLEDSAVYLCASSGTSFIGSEQFFGPGTRLTVL.

This chain connects TRBV20-1 to TRBJ2-1; 8 nucleotides align to TRBD2. V trimming: 0 bases; J trimming: 7 bases; junction bases outside the gene matches: 11. Germline assignment: CDR1 DFQATT and CDR2 SNEGSKA (reference sequence). This CDR3 comprises 16 residues. The CDR3 bases are TGCAGTGCTAGAGATATCCAGCGGGAGTTGTGGAATGAGCAGTTCTTC. Amino acid sequence: CSARDIQRELWNEQFF.

This clonotype was observed many times. This chain connects TRBV24-1 to TRBJ2-1; D might be TRBD1 (6 bases). Per germline, CDR1 KGHDR and CDR2 SFDVKD. V lost 4 bases and J lost 9, with 15 bases in between. The CDR3 is made up of 14 amino acids. The CDR3 sequence: CATSDPGLGGEQFF. The CDR3 DNA sequence: TGTGCCACCAGTGACCCGGGGCTAGGGGGTGAGCAGTTCTTC.

The J gene is TRBJ2-7, the V gene TRBV12-3 or TRBV12-4, with a possible D match to TRBD2 (6 bases). The CDR3 has 15 residues. V lost 5 bases and J 1 base, leaving 15 bases between the germline ends. In DNA, the CDR3 is TGTGCCAGCAGTCCGACGGAGGGGAAGTCCTACGAGCAGTACTTC. Encoded protein: CASSPTEGKSYEQYF.

The CDR3 DNA follows: TGTGCCAGCACTCTGACAGGGGGCACTGAAGCTTTCTTT. Protein product: CASTLTGGTEAFF. The rearrangement joins TRBV6-1 to TRBJ1-1, with 9 bases that match TRBD1. V was clipped by 7 bases and J by 4 bases; unmatched bases: 4. The CDR3 sequence is 13 residues long. Germline V gene sequence: CDR1 MNHNS, CDR2 SASEGT.

The V and J genes are TRBV6-4 and TRBJ2-2; weak D call: TRBD2 (5 bases). Germline CDR1 and CDR2: MRHNA and SNTAGT. Trimming pared 4 bases from V and 6 bases from J, leaving 9 bases between. The CDR3 runs 13 residues. In DNA, the CDR3 is TGTGCCAGCAGTGTGGAGGTCTCCGGGGAGCTGTTTTTT. Amino acids: CASSVEVSGELFF.